This T cell receptor (beta chain) was retrieved from a study of cytomegalovirus exposure and HLA in healthy donors. Study overall: Drawn from HLA-typed donors, tens of millions of unique TCRs were held in an early data release.

Study-wide findings and caveats: Follow-up analysis seemed to connect common viral pathogens with several of the most significant clusters identified. Information on immune exposure was restricted to one variable (CMV serostatus).

This PCR relied on a set of 60 Vbeta primers and 13 Jbeta primers. The repertoire was sequenced with immunoSEQ multiplex PCR; TCRdb's copy has only in-frame clones and lacks some. The table shows more than 80,000 clones, with about 75% occurring only once. Concerning this clone: Its antigen is unidentified.

The V gene lost 7 bases and the J gene lost 2 bases, with 14 bases spanning the gap. The CDR3 is made up of 15 amino acids. Germline V lookup: CDR1 MGHRA, CDR2 YSYEKL. This TCR derives from a male donor in good health and CMV-seropositive. Sample: PBMCs. The V call is TRBV4-1, the J call TRBJ1-4, with a possible D match to TRBD1 (6 bases). CDR3 sequence: CASNQGPGTNEKLFF. The CDR3 DNA follows: TGCGCCAGCAATCAGGGGCCAGGGACTAATGAAAAACTGTTTTTT.